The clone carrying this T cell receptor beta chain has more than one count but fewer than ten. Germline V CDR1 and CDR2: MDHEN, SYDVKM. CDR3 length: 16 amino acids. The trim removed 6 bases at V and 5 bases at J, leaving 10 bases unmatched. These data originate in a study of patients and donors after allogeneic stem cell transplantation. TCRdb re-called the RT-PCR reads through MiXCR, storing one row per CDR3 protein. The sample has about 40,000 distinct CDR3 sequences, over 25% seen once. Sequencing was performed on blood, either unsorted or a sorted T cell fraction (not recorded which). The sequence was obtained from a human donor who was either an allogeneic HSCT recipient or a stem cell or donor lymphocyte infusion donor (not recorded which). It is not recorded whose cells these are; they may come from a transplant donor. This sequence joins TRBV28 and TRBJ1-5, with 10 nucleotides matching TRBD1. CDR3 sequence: CASRERGQGDHQPQHF. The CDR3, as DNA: TGTGCCAGCAGGGAACGTGGACAGGGGGATCATCAGCCCCAGCATTTT.